Below, one T cell receptor beta chain is given with its context. It lacks a known antigen. Base qualities were left out, and no much larger clone turns up one base away. The immunoSEQ Assay was the method used to sequence TCRbeta CDR3 regions. After extraction, genomic DNA underwent amplification by bias-controlled multiplex PCR, followed by high-throughput sequencing. Per the original workflow: To quantify the absolute abundance of every unique TCRbeta CDR3 region, sequences were collapsed and filtered. T cell fraction was estimated by normalization of TCRbeta template counts to usable DNA, with usable DNA being measured through amplification of reference genes present in all nucleated cells. Repertoire TCRs were annotated as SARS-CoV-2-specific when V gene, CDR3 amino acid sequence and J gene were exactly matched to a known reactive TCR set. The reference SARS-CoV-2 TCR set was derived from MIRA and filtered for enrichment in COVID-19-positive ImmuneCODE repertoires, a step that removed public or cross-reactive TCRs. Using the MIRA antigens, annotated TCRs were further analysed by specific ORF or by position within an ORF. Breadth was defined as the number of annotated unique rearrangements divided by the total number of unique productive rearrangements, and depth was defined as the summed frequency of the annotated unique rearrangements. Group comparisons of TCR breadth used two-sided Wilcoxon rank-sum tests. TCRdb re-hosts the immuneACCESS table, in-frame sequences only. Its copies lack some clones; in the studies checked, an unresolved V gene accounts for under half of them, and the cause for the rest is not known. V and J calls and clone size are as listed in that table; D and trimming were resolved from the DNA. The sample table contains a few hundred thousand clones; only one count was recorded for 83% of them. About 7.1% of the sample goes to the ten largest clones.

These data are taken from a study of Ad26.COV2.S vaccination and SARS-CoV-2 variants (dated by TCRdb to 2020 to 2022). Looking at the study overall: Vaccine-arm donors came from COV1001, a multicentre, randomized, double-blind, placebo-controlled phase I-IIa trial of Ad26.COV2.S in healthy adults. Ad26.COV2.S was given intramuscularly at 5x10^10 or 1x10^11 viral particles, as a single shot or as two shots 56 days apart. TCRbeta repertoire sequencing was used to assess the specificity and breadth of SARS-CoV-2-reactive T cell receptors after Ad26.COV2.S vaccination. A total of roughly 32 samples were included in the TCR-sequenced set, comprising around 20 Ad26.COV2.S vaccine recipients, 5 placebo recipients and 8 SARS-CoV-2 convalescent individuals. Trial participants were randomized into five groups of five: low-dose or high-dose Ad26.COV2.S given once or twice, or placebo on both occasions. Blinding of investigators to trial group allocation was maintained during experiments and outcome assessment. Broader findings and caveats from the paper: After vaccination, substantial breadth of spike-specific CD8+ and CD4+ T cell responses was reported. Vaccine and placebo recipients had similar non-spike TCR breadth, a finding consistent with the vaccine containing only spike. Higher spike-specific TCR breadth was observed in Ad26.COV2.S recipients than in placebo recipients (P = 0.0014). The study was not powered for comparison of responses between vaccine doses or regimens. It was noted by the authors that total T cell responses may have been underestimated by the TCR breadth and depth analyses.

The treatment or condition label, read with the paper, signifies: around 19 received Ad26.COV2.S at low or high dose, single or two shots; 5 received placebo; per-sample allocation not given. Repertoires of vaccine and placebo recipients were sequenced from samples taken on day 63 after the first injection. Between 29 July and 7 August 2020, Cohort 1b enrolled about two dozen adults aged 18-55 years at one site in Boston, USA. Ad26.COV2.S was a replication-incompetent adenovirus type 26 vector expressing a prefusion-stabilized SARS-CoV-2 spike protein from the original Wuhan strain. The CDR3, from cysteine to phenylalanine, totals 15 residues. The only DNA kept is the CDR3, 45 bases in frame from the first base. The junction shows trimming of 5 bases on V and 0 bases on J, and the gene matches do not reach 6 bases of it. The germline V gene (reference sequence) supplies CDR1 LNHDA and CDR2 SQIVND.

Sequences were derived from peripheral blood, sampled in a trial of Ad26.COV2.S vaccine versus placebo. The receptor was derived from a person aged 18-65 years who received the Ad26.COV2.S COVID-19 vaccine or a placebo. The rearranged segments are TRBV19 and TRBJ1-1; 7 bases in the middle match TRBD1. This receptor has the CDR3 CASSDDRVMNTEAFF. The sequenced DNA: TGTGCCAGTAGTGACGACAGGGTAATGAACACTGAAGCTTTCTTT.